The sequence of this T cell receptor (beta chain) was determined in a study of blood T cell repertoires in COVID-19. The overall study: The United States, Italy and Spain provided the acute and convalescent COVID-19 samples.

Study processing details: Amplification from reference gene primers served as the basis for estimated nucleated cell counts. The assay was immunoSEQ multiplex PCR, and TCRdb's table has in-frame clones only and misses some. That table gives V, J and clone size, and the DNA gave D and trimming. Of some 180,000 clones in the sample, 82% are singletons; the top ten hold 4% to 6.5%. Enrolled through a virtual design, the participants were between roughly 18 and 95 years of age and came from some 25 US areas. Assignments of participants to cohorts depended upon their own reported clinical history. V shed 4 bases, J shed 2 bases, and the junction held 12 bases outside the gene matches. There are 17 residues in the CDR3. CDR1 is SGDLS, CDR2 YYNGEE, per germline.

The source is a woman between 55 and 75 years old with acute COVID-19. This chain uses TRBV9 with TRBJ1-5; 7 bases agree with TRBD1. The sequenced material came from PBMCs or T cells enriched from blood (not recorded which). Here the CDR3 reads CASSLRTGGAGNQPQHF. The DNA of the CDR3 is TGTGCCAGCAGCTTACGGACAGGTGGGGCGGGCAATCAGCCCCAGCATTTT.